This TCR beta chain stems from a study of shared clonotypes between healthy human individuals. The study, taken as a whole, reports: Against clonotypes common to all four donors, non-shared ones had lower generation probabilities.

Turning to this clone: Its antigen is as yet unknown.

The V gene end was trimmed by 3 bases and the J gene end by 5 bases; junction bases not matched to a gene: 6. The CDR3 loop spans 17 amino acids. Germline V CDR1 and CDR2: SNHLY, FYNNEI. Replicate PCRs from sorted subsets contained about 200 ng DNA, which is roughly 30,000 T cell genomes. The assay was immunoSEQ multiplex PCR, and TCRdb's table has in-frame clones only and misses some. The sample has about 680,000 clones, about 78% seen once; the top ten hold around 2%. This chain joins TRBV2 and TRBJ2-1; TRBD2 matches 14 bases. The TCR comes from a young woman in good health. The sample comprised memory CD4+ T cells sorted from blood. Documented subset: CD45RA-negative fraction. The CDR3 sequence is CASSEGTSGRGDNEQFF. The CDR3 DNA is TGTGCCAGCAGTGAGGGGACTAGCGGGAGAGGGGACAATGAGCAGTTCTTC.